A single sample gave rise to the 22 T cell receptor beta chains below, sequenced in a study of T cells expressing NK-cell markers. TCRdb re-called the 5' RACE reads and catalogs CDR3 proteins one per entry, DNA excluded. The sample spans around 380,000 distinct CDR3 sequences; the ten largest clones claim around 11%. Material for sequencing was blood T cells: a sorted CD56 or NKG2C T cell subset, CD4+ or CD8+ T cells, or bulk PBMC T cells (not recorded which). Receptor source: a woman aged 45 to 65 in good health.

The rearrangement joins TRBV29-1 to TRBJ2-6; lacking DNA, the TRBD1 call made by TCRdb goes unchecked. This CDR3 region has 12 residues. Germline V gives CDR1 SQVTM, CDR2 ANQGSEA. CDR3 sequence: CSVWGFANVLTF.

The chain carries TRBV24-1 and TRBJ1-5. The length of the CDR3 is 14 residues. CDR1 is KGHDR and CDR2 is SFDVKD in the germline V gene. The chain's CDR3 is CATSGVSSNQPQHF.

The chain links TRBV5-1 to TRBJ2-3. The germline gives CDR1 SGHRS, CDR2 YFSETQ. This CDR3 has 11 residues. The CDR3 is CASSTKDTQYF.

The CDR3 sequence is CASSASQGTRNEKLFF. The genes are TRBV12-3 or TRBV12-4 and TRBJ1-4; with no DNA, the TCRdb D assignment of TRBD1 cannot be verified. The CDR3 totals 16 residues.

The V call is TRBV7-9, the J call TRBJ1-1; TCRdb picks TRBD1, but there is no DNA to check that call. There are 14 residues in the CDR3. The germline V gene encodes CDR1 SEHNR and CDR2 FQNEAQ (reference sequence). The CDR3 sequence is CASSSTAQGTEAFF.

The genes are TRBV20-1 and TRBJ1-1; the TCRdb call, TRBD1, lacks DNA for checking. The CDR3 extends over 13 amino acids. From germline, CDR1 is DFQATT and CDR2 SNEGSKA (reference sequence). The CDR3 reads CSAHRGVNTEAFF.

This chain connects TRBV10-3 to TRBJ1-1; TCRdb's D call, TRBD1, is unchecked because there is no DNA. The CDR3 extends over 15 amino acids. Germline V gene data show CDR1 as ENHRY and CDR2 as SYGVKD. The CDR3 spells CAITTRPGPNTEAFF.

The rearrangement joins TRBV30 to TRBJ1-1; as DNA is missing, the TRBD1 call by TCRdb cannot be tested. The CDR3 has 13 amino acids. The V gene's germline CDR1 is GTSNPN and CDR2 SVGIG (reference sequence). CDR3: CAWSLRGNTEAFF.

The CDR3 is CSAEGRTGELFF. This rearrangement joins TRBV29-1 to TRBJ2-2; TCRdb's assignment of TRBD2 cannot be checked, as there is no DNA. Germline V CDR1 and CDR2: SQVTM, ANQGSEA. The CDR3 contains 12 residues.

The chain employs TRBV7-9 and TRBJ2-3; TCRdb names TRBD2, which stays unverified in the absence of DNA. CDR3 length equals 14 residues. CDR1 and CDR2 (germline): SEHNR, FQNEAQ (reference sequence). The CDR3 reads CASSQDQRTDTQYF.

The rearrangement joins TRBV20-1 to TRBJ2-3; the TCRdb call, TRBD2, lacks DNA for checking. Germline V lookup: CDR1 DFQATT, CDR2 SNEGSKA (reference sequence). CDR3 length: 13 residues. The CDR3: CSAPASLTDTQYF.

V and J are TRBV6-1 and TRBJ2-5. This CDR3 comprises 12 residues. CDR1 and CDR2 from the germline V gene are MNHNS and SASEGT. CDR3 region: CASSVEQETQYF.

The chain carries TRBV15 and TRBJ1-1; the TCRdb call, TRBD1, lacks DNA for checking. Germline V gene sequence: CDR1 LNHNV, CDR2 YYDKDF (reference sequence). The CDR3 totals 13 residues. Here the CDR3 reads CATAGGQADEAFF.

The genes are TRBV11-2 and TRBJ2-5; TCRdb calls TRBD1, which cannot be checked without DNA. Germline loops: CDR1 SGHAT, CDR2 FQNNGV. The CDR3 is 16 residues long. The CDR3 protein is CASSPGVTGKQETQYF.

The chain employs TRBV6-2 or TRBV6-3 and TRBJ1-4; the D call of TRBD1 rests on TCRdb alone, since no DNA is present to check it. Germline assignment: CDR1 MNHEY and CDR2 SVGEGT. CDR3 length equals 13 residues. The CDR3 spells CATGTDLNEKLFF.

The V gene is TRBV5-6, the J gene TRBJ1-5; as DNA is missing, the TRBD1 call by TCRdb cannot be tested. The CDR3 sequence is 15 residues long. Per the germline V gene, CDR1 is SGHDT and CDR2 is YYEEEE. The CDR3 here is CASSRRTGIYQPQHF.

The CDR3 region is CASSTTGGDYQPQHF. This rearrangement joins TRBV19 to TRBJ1-5; TCRdb indicates TRBD1, and absent DNA this call remains unverified. The CDR3 spans 15 residues. The germline CDR1 and CDR2 sequences are LNHDA and SQIVND (reference sequence).

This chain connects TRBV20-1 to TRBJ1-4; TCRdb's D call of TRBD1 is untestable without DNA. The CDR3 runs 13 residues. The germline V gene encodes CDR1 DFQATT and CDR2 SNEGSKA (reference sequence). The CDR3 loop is CSASGQGREKLFF.

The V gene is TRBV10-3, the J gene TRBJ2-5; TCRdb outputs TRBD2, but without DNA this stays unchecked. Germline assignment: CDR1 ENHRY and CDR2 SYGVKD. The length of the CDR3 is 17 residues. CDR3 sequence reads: CAISEGTSGRYQETQYF.

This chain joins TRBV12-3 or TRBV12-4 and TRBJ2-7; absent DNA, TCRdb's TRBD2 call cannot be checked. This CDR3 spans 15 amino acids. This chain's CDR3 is CASRNSGLAGVKQYF.

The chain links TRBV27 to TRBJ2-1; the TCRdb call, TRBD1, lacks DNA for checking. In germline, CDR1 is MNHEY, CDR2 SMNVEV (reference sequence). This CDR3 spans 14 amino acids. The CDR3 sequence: CASSLLSRGNEQFF.

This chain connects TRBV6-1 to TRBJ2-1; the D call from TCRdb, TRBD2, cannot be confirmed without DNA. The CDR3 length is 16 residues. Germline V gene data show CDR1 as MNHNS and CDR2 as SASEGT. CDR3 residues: CASSLKAGSVGSEQFF.